This TCR beta chain was profiled in a study of OX40 agonist ivuxolimab in advanced cancers. About the research overall: Partial responses occurred in Three dose-escalation patients, one with hepatocellular carcinoma and two with cutaneous melanoma.

This table comes from immunoSEQ multiplex PCR, and its TCRdb copy is limited to in-frame clones, with some not included. This sample has about 62,000 clones, with 85% found just once. Germline CDR1 is SGHDT and CDR2 is YYEEEE. The CDR3 length is 12 residues. V dropped 0 bases and J dropped 6 bases, with 6 bases sitting between them. The clonotype originates from an adult with an advanced solid tumor such as melanoma, head and neck, liver or kidney cancer. The chain combines TRBV5-6 with TRBJ1-2; no clear D. This specimen was CD4+ or CD8+ T cells sorted from blood, taken in a trial of the OX40 agonist ivuxolimab. CDR3 nucleotides: TGTGCCAGCAGCTTGGGACGGGATGGCTACACCTTC. Protein: CASSLGRDGYTF.